This T cell receptor beta chain was sequenced during a study of cytomegalovirus exposure and HLA in healthy donors. In the study overall: Earlier work reported 90 million to 120 million unique TCR beta sequences from about 190 million T cells.

PCR primers comprised 60 Vbeta and 13 Jbeta primers. Assay used: immunoSEQ multiplex PCR; TCRdb lists only in-frame clones, some missing. The clone table shows about 84,000 clones, with the ten largest holding around 0.6%. This CDR3 region has 15 residues. Per germline, CDR1 KGHSH and CDR2 LQKENI. Trimming took 2 bases from V and 7 from J; bases not matched to a gene: 10. This sequence was found in a middle-aged man in good health and CMV-seronegative. Sequencing was carried out using PBMCs. This rearrangement joins TRBV18 to TRBJ1-1, with 7 bases identical to TRBD1. The CDR3 DNA is TGTGCCAGCTCACCAACGACAGGGCGTACTAGTGAAGCTTTCTTT. It translates to CASSPTTGRTSEAFF. The variable domain in full, completed from reference TRBV18 and TRBJ1-1, reads NAGVMQNPRHLVRRRGQEARLRCSPMKGHSHVYWYRQLPEEGLKFMVYLQKENIIDESGMPKERFSAEFPKEGPSILRIQQVVRGDSAAYFCASSPTTGRTSEAFFGQGTRLTVV.